This entry is about one T cell receptor (beta chain). TCRdb's copy holds only in-frame clones and misses some; the assay was immunoSEQ multiplex PCR. The top ten hold about 20% of the sample, which has some 50,000 clones, approximately 80% seen once. These data originate in a study of blood T cell repertoires in COVID-19. Overall study: Sample material is recorded as cDNA or gDNA derived from T cells, B-cell-depleted T cells, or PBMCs.

V was clipped by 6 bases and J by 3 bases; unmatched bases: 10. Germline lookup yields CDR1 MDHEN and CDR2 SYDVKM. This CDR3 region has 18 residues. V and J are TRBV28 and TRBJ2-3; the match to TRBD2 covers 15 bases. The source of this sequence is a human donor with active or convalescent COVID-19. The donor label of this sample is uncertain. Sequencing input: peripheral blood. The CDR3 nucleotides read TGTGCCAGCAGCCCTAGGACTAGCGGGAGGGCCTTAACAGATACGCAGTATTTT. The encoded protein is CASSPRTSGRALTDTQYF.